The 18 T cell receptor beta chains in this list originate from one sample, sequenced in a study of response to subunit inactivated influenza vaccine. Via MiXCR, TCRdb re-called the RT-PCR reads, giving one row per CDR3 protein. The repertoire holds around 520,000 distinct CDR3 sequences, less than 30% seen once, with over 1.5% in the top ten. Here the sequenced sample was CD4+ T cells sorted from PBMCs, taken about 5 days after vaccination. Every receptor here comes from a man aged 50 to 60 who received an inactivated influenza vaccine.

This clonotype was detected a few times. The gene calls are TRBV11-3 and TRBJ2-1; no clear D. Germline loops: CDR1 SGHNT, CDR2 YENEEA. Trimming took off 4 bases at V and 5 bases at J, with 12 bases between the two ends. The CDR3 extends over 14 amino acids. The CDR3 here is CASSWDGVDNEQFF. For the CDR3, the DNA is TGTGCCAGCAGCTGGGATGGGGTGGACAATGAGCAGTTCTTC.

This clonotype has a handful of counts. The chain combines TRBV12-3 or TRBV12-4 with TRBJ1-2; 9 nucleotides line up with TRBD1. The trim removed 9 bases at V and 2 bases at J, leaving 10 bases unmatched. The CDR3 covers 15 residues. In DNA, the CDR3 is TGTGCCAGTGGGACCTGGACAGGGGCGAACTATGGCTACACCTTC. Its translation: CASGTWTGANYGYTF.

The gene calls are TRBV12-3 or TRBV12-4 and TRBJ2-7; 10 bases map to TRBD2. J gave up 2 bases and V 6 bases, and 7 bases lay outside the gene matches. The CDR3 extends over 15 amino acids. CDR3 coding DNA: TGTGCCAGCAGCCCGAGCGGGGGGGGAGCCTACGAGCAGTACTTC. It translates to CASSPSGGGAYEQYF.

This clonotype was seen more than once but under ten times. The rearrangement joins TRBV2 to TRBJ2-1; no reliable D call. CDR1 and CDR2 (germline): SNHLY, FYNNEI. CDR3 length: 13 residues. Trimming took off 6 bases at V and 9 bases at J, with 15 bases between the two ends. The CDR3 loop reads CASRADGPGEQFF. The CDR3 region has the DNA TGTGCCAGCAGGGCAGACGGCCCAGGTGAGCAGTTCTTC.

This chain connects TRBV12-3 or TRBV12-4 to TRBJ2-7; 16 positions match TRBD2. The CDR3 has 16 residues. The junction had 6 bases not matched to a gene; V was cut back by 5 bases and J by 5 bases. The CDR3 sequence is CASSLGTSGRAHEQYF. In DNA form, the CDR3 reads TGTGCCAGCAGTCTCGGGACTAGCGGGAGGGCTCACGAGCAGTACTTC.

There are a few counts of this clonotype. This rearrangement joins TRBV10-3 to TRBJ2-7; a weak D match, TRBD2 (6 bases). Trimming left V 6 bases short and J 0 bases short, with 12 bases between. CDR3 length: 14 amino acids. Germline CDR1 ENHRY, CDR2 SYGVKD. The CDR3, as DNA: TGTGCCATCAGCCGGGACTCCAACTCCTACGAGCAGTACTTC. Residues: CAISRDSNSYEQYF.

The sample holds a few counts of this clonotype. V and J are TRBV6-2 or TRBV6-3 and TRBJ2-1, with 9 bases matching TRBD2. The V gene's germline CDR1 is MNHEY and CDR2 SVGEGT. The V gene end was trimmed by 6 bases and the J gene end by 5 bases; junction bases not matched to a gene: 8. This CDR3 spans 15 amino acids. The CDR3 is CASSLGTSINNEQFF. Written as DNA, the CDR3 is TGTGCCAGCAGCCTAGGGACTAGCATAAACAATGAGCAGTTCTTC.

This clonotype was recorded a few times. The chain employs TRBV29-1 and TRBJ2-7; a possible D gene is TRBD2 (6 bases). The V end was cut by 6 bases, the J end by 3 bases, with 18 bases between. The CDR3 contains 14 residues. The V gene's germline CDR1 is SQVTM and CDR2 ANQGSEA. The CDR3 sequence is CSVNGAGRNYEQYF. The CDR3 DNA reads TGCAGCGTCAATGGGGCGGGGAGGAACTACGAGCAGTACTTC.

The J gene is TRBJ2-1, the V gene TRBV20-1; possibly TRBD1 for D (5 bases). V was cut by 5 bases and J by 7 bases, with 15 bases left in between. This CDR3 contains 13 residues. CDR1 and CDR2 from the germline V gene are DFQATT and SNEGSKA (reference sequence). CDR3 in DNA: TGCAGTGCTGGGGATCTCCCAGGGAATGAGCAGTTCTTC. The encoded protein is CSAGDLPGNEQFF.

The chain couples TRBV24-1 to TRBJ2-5; D ambiguous. Trimming pared 4 bases from V and 1 base from J, leaving 9 bases between. Germline-derived CDR1 and CDR2 are KGHDR and SFDVKD. The CDR3 sequence is 14 residues long. The CDR3 bases are TGTGCCACCAGTGACCCCTCCTCCCAAGAGACCCAGTACTTC. It codes for CATSDPSSQETQYF.

This clonotype showed up just a few times. The V and J genes are TRBV9 and TRBJ2-1; D not resolved. CDR3 size: 16 residues. V was cut by 0 bases and J by 0 bases, with 10 bases left in between. Germline CDR1 and CDR2: SGDLS and YYNGEE. The CDR3 coding sequence is TGTGCCAGCAGCGTAGAAGCGACCTACTCCTACAATGAGCAGTTCTTC. Its protein product is CASSVEATYSYNEQFF.

The sample holds a few counts of this clonotype. This rearrangement joins TRBV28 to TRBJ2-7; D is possibly TRBD2 (7 bases). CDR1 and CDR2 (germline): MDHEN, SYDVKM. The CDR3 runs 14 residues. V shed 7 bases and J shed 4 bases, with 17 bases lying between them. Written as DNA, the CDR3 is TGTGCCAGCACCCTCGGAGGGGGGGTATACGAGCAGTACTTC. Protein sequence: CASTLGGGVYEQYF.

There are a few counts of this clonotype. The CDR3 DNA follows: TGTGCCAGCGTGCGCTCTGGGGCCAACGTCCTGACTTTC. Its protein is CASVRSGANVLTF. V is TRBV7-9 and J is TRBJ2-6, with D unresolved. Germline CDR1 and CDR2: SEHNR and FQNEAQ (reference sequence). The V gene lost 8 bases and the J gene lost 0 bases, with 5 bases spanning the gap. CDR3 length: 13 residues.

This chain joins TRBV20-1 and TRBJ2-3; 7 bases agree with TRBD2. CDR1 DFQATT and CDR2 SNEGSKA come from the germline V gene (reference sequence). The V and J ends lost 2 bases and 3 bases, in that order; junction bases with no gene match: 5. The CDR3 extends over 14 amino acids. The CDR3 here is CSARYAGATDTQYF. CDR3 nucleotides: TGCAGTGCTAGATACGCGGGAGCTACAGATACGCAGTATTTT.

Only a few counts were recorded for this clonotype. The chain carries TRBV12-3 or TRBV12-4 and TRBJ2-2; TRBD1 or TRBD2 may be the D gene (6 bases each). The CDR3 extends over 16 amino acids. V lost 6 bases, J lost 4 bases, and 18 bases lay in between. The CDR3 bases are TGTGCCAGCAGACACGGAGGCACGGGGGCCACCGGGGAGCTGTTTTTT. Its translation: CASRHGGTGATGELFF.

This clonotype was seen only a few times. V and J are TRBV12-3 or TRBV12-4 and TRBJ1-5; 8 bases map to TRBD1. The junction had 4 bases not matched to a gene; V was cut back by 2 bases and J by 4 bases. This CDR3 has 15 amino acids. CDR3 coding DNA: TGTGCCAGCAGTTTAACCCAGGGGGCGAATCAGCCCCAGCATTTT. The encoded protein is CASSLTQGANQPQHF.

The genes are TRBV20-1 and TRBJ2-2; 11 bases line up with TRBD2. The germline gives CDR1 DFQATT, CDR2 SNEGSKA (reference sequence). J was trimmed by 5 bases and V by 3 bases; bases with no gene match: 11. The CDR3 is 17 residues long. CDR3 DNA sequence: TGCAGTGCTAGCGGGGTAGCGGGGGGGGCCAGGACCGGGGAGCTGTTTTTT. This translates into CSASGVAGGARTGELFF.

V and J are TRBV12-3 or TRBV12-4 and TRBJ2-1; D unresolved. The CDR3 length is 12 residues. V lost 6 bases and J 9 bases, leaving 12 bases between the germline ends. The CDR3 sequence: CASSLRVTEQFF. The CDR3 DNA sequence: TGTGCCAGCAGCCTCCGTGTGACTGAGCAGTTCTTC.